One and the same sample provided the 18 T cell receptor beta chains below, sequenced in a study of blood T cells in healthy people across ages. Next came a second PCR, run for roughly 6 to 11 cycles, which used a sample-barcoded 5' primer along with a J-beta primer mix. TCRdb used MiXCR to reprocess the 5' RACE reads, holding one entry per CDR3 protein. The sample lists some 900,000 distinct CDR3 sequences; around 48% were seen once. The sequenced material came from blood. These receptors were obtained from a man aged 30 to 45 in good health.

The J gene is TRBJ1-5, the V gene TRBV14; D is unresolved. With 0 bases removed from V and 7 bases from J, the gap between germline ends came to 7 bases. The CDR3 has 13 amino acids. Germline V gene data show CDR1 as SGHDN and CDR2 as FVKESK. CDR3 bases: TGTGCCAGCAGCCAAGACCCTCAACAGCCCCAGCATTTT. Translated: CASSQDPQQPQHF.

This clonotype turned up a few times. This sequence joins TRBV7-9 and TRBJ2-3; tentative D call: TRBD2 (5 bases). The V and J ends lost 8 bases and 2 bases respectively, with 17 bases between them. The CDR3 runs 15 residues. CDR1 and CDR2 (germline): SEHNR, FQNEAQ (reference sequence). CDR3 protein: CASHLGAGDTDTQYF. CDR3 bases: TGTGCCAGCCATCTGGGAGCTGGAGACACAGATACGCAGTATTTT.

As regards this clonotype: The junction departs from the called germline gene at one end, perhaps through a read error. This rearrangement joins TRBV12-3 or TRBV12-4 to TRBJ2-7, with no clear D. The CDR3 has 12 amino acids. CDR3 residues: CACSKGSYEQYF. The CDR3 region has the DNA TGTGCCTGCAGTAAGGGTTCCTACGAGCAGTACTTC.

This clonotype was observed a handful of times. The chain uses TRBV14 and TRBJ2-1, with D uncertain. CDR3 size: 12 residues. CDR1 SGHDN and CDR2 FVKESK come from the germline V gene. The V gene lost 5 bases and the J gene lost 15 bases, with 17 bases spanning the gap. The CDR3: CASSRLTSPRFF. CDR3 nucleotides: TGTGCCAGCAGCAGATTAACTTCTCCGCGGTTCTTC.

This chain links TRBV3-1 with TRBJ1-4; no firm D call. CDR3 size: 13 residues. The V end was cut by 4 bases, the J end by 14 bases, with 17 bases between. The germline CDR1 and CDR2 sequences are LGHDT and YNNKEL (reference sequence). CDR3 region: CASSPQEACQLFF. Here the CDR3 DNA reads TGTGCCAGCAGCCCCCAGGAGGCCTGCCAGCTGTTTTTT.

The rearrangement uses TRBV7-2 and TRBJ2-7, with D perhaps assigned TRBD1 or TRBD2 (5 bases each). The CDR3 is made up of 15 amino acids. The germline V gene encodes CDR1 SGHTA and CDR2 FQGNSA. With 0 bases removed from V and 4 bases from J, the gap between germline ends came to 13 bases. This chain's CDR3 is CASSLASGPGYEQYF. CDR3 sequence (DNA): TGTGCCAGCAGCTTAGCGTCGGGGCCTGGATACGAGCAGTACTTC.

This clonotype was seen more than once but under ten times. The chain is built from TRBV28 and TRBJ2-1; D is unclear. The CDR3 is 16 amino acids. Germline V gene sequence: CDR1 MDHEN, CDR2 SYDVKM. With 3 bases removed from V and 0 bases from J, the gap between germline ends came to 12 bases. The CDR3 DNA reads as TGTGCCAGCAGTTTTTTACAACCTAGCTCCTACAATGAGCAGTTCTTC. Translated, it gives CASSFLQPSSYNEQFF.

Written as DNA, the CDR3 is TGTGCCAGCTCACAACGTCTACACGTGAACACTGAAGCTTTCTTT. Protein product: CASSQRLHVNTEAFF. The gene calls are TRBV18 and TRBJ1-1; no clear D gene. CDR1 is KGHSH, CDR2 LQKENI, per germline. This CDR3 is 15 amino acids long. The V and J ends lost 4 bases and 0 bases respectively, with 12 bases between them.

This clonotype occurred a few times. The chain links TRBV6-1 to TRBJ2-3; 10 nucleotides agree with TRBD1. CDR1 MNHNS and CDR2 SASEGT come from the germline V gene. This CDR3 has 15 residues. V lost 4 bases, J lost 0 bases, and 1 base stayed unmatched. The CDR3 region is CASSGQGASTDTQYF. The CDR3, as DNA: TGTGCCAGCAGTGGACAGGGGGCAAGCACAGATACGCAGTATTTT.

The genes are TRBV7-8 and TRBJ1-4; D unclear. In germline, CDR1 is SGHVS, CDR2 FQNEAQ. The length of the CDR3 is 17 residues. Trimming took off 0 bases at V and 0 bases at J, with 11 bases between the two ends. The CDR3 here is CASSLAGQVATNEKLFF. The CDR3, as DNA: TGTGCCAGCAGCTTAGCGGGCCAGGTGGCAACTAATGAAAAACTGTTTTTT.

The rearrangement uses TRBV4-1 and TRBJ2-7; maybe TRBD1 (6 bases). From germline, CDR1 is MGHRA and CDR2 YSYEKL. The CDR3 extends over 15 amino acids. Trimming took off 2 bases at V and 3 bases at J, with 14 bases between the two ends. The CDR3 region has the DNA TGCGCCAGCAGCCAACCAAGGACAGCAAACTACGAGCAGTACTTC. Residues: CASSQPRTANYEQYF.

The genes are TRBV28 and TRBJ2-7; possible D gene TRBD1, 6 bases. In germline, CDR1 is MDHEN, CDR2 SYDVKM. The V end lost 1 base, the J end lost 3 bases, and 10 bases lay between the germline ends. There are 14 residues in the CDR3. CDR3 bases: TGTGCCAGCAGTTTATCAAGACAGGACTACGAGCAGTACTTC. Amino acid sequence: CASSLSRQDYEQYF. Drawing the rest from reference TRBV28 and TRBJ2-7, the complete variable domain is DVKVTQSSRYLVKRTGEKVFLECVQDMDHENMFWYRQDPGLGLRLIYFSYDVKMKEKGDIPEGYSVSREKKERFSLILESASTNQTSMYLCASSLSRQDYEQYFGPGTRLTVT.

V gene TRBV3-1 combines with J gene TRBJ1-2; no reliable D call. Looked up from germline, CDR1 is LGHDT and CDR2 is YNNKEL (reference sequence). Trimming pared 2 bases from V and 4 bases from J, leaving 8 bases between. The CDR3 length is 13 residues. CDR3 loop: CASSQQVAYGYTF. The CDR3 nucleotides read TGTGCCAGCAGCCAACAGGTGGCCTATGGCTACACCTTC.

With respect to this clonotype: Germline and junction disagree at one end, which may indicate a read error. This chain uses TRBV7-2 with TRBJ2-1; TRBD2 matches 8 bases. This CDR3 is 16 amino acids long. Germline lookup yields CDR1 SGHTA and CDR2 FQGNSA. The CDR3 bases are TGTGCCGGCAGCTTAGCAACAACGGGGGGGCAAAATGAGCAGTTCTTC. Amino acids: CAGSLATTGGQNEQFF.

The gene calls are TRBV29-1 and TRBJ1-1; D gene unclear. CDR1 is SQVTM, CDR2 ANQGSEA, per germline. The germline V and J ends were trimmed by 5 bases and 2 bases, with 9 bases remaining between them. The CDR3 covers 12 residues. Here the CDR3 reads CSVQQQNTEAFF. The DNA for the CDR3 is TGCAGCGTTCAACAGCAAAACACTGAAGCTTTCTTT. Full variable domain (remainder filled in from reference TRBV29-1 and TRBJ1-1): SAVISQKPSRDICQRGTSLTIQCQVDSQVTMMFWYRQQPGQSLTLIATANQGSEATYESGFVIDKFPISRPNLTFSTLTVSNMSPEDSSIYLCSVQQQNTEAFFGQGTRLTVV.

This rearrangement joins TRBV5-1 to TRBJ2-3; 8 positions agree with TRBD1. The germline V gene encodes CDR1 SGHRS and CDR2 YFSETQ. The V segment lost 2 bases and the J segment 3 bases; nucleotides outside the gene matches: 8. The CDR3 is 16 amino acids. CDR3 DNA sequence: TGCGCCAGCAGCTTCATGACAGGGGTAGTGACAGATACGCAGTATTTT. This sequence encodes CASSFMTGVVTDTQYF. Full variable domain (rest looked up from reference TRBV5-1 and TRBJ2-3): KAGVTQTPRYLIKTRGQQVTLSCSPISGHRSVSWYQQTPGQGLQFLFEYFSETQRNKGNFPGRFSGRQFSNSRSEMNVSTLELGDSALYLCASSFMTGVVTDTQYFGPGTRLTVL.

The J gene is TRBJ2-7, the V gene TRBV4-3; 8 nucleotides line up with TRBD1. From germline, CDR1 is LGHNA and CDR2 YSLEER. The junction had 10 bases not matched to a gene; V was cut back by 3 bases and J by 3 bases. This CDR3 region has 16 residues. The CDR3 loop reads CASSQGRGTGIYEQYF. The CDR3 nucleotides are TGCGCCAGCAGCCAGGGACGGGGGACAGGTATCTACGAGCAGTACTTC.

The chain combines TRBV21-1 with TRBJ2-3; the tabulated D call, TRBD2, remains unverified against the DNA. TRBV21-1 is deemed a pseudogene. This CDR3 comprises 16 residues. The CDR3 loop reads CASSKVSSGSTDTQYF. The CDR3 DNA is TGTGCCAGCAGCAAAGTGTCTAGCGGAAGCACAGATACGCAGTATTTT.